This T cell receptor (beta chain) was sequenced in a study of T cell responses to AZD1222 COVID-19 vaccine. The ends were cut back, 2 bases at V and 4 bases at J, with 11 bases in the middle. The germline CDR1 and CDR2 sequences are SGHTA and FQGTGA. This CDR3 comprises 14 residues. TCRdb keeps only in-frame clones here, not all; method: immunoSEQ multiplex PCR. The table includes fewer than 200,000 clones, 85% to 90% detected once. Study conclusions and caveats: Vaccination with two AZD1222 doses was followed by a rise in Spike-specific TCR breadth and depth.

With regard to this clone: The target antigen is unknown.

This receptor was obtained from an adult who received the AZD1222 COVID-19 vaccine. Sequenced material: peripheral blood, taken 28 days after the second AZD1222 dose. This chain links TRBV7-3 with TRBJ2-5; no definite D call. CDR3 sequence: CASSLDPGIETQYF. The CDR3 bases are TGTGCCAGCAGCTTAGACCCGGGTATAGAGACCCAGTACTTC.